Each of the 22 T cell receptor beta chains below was sequenced from the same sample in a study of blood T cells in healthy people across ages. Combining a sample-barcoded 5' primer with a J-beta primer mix, a second PCR ran for about 6 to 11 cycles. MiXCR, run by TCRdb on the 5' RACE reads, gives a single entry per CDR3 protein. In the table there are roughly 1.9 million distinct CDR3 sequences, about 39% of which are singletons. The sample was blood. The receptors shown here come from a human donor in good health.

This clonotype was recorded many times. This chain joins TRBV29-1 and TRBJ2-5; D unclear. Germline assignment: CDR1 SQVTM and CDR2 ANQGSEA. V was trimmed by 5 bases and J by 7 bases, leaving 14 bases between them. The CDR3 spans 12 residues. CDR3 nucleotide sequence: TGCAGCGTTTCACCCGGCTTGGGGACCCAGTACTTC. Translated, it gives CSVSPGLGTQYF.

This clonotype was picked up one time. The chain uses TRBV12-3 or TRBV12-4 and TRBJ1-5; no clear D. Trimming pared 5 bases from V and 4 bases from J, leaving 15 bases between. The CDR3 totals 15 residues. The CDR3 reads CASSPDNRRNQPQHF. In DNA, the CDR3 is TGTGCCAGCAGTCCCGATAATAGGCGGAATCAGCCCCAGCATTTT.

This clonotype was counted a few times. This chain uses TRBV7-9 with TRBJ2-5; D perhaps matches TRBD2 (6 bases). The end of the DNA fits TRBJ2-7 better, so the J call may be wrong. The CDR3 runs to 14 residues. CDR1 and CDR2 from the germline V gene are SEHNR and FQNEAQ (reference sequence). CDR3 DNA: TGTGCCAGCAGCTATGACAGCGGGTCCTACGAGCAGTACTTC. Amino acids: CASSYDSGSYEQYF.

This clonotype has more than one count but fewer than ten. V and J are TRBV7-2 and TRBJ1-2; 7 nucleotides match TRBD1. The CDR3 is 15 amino acids. Germline V CDR1 and CDR2: SGHTA, FQGNSA. Trimming at V came to 1 base and at J to 6 bases, leaving 8 bases not matched to a gene. This CDR3 reads CASSLGPVGGNGYTF. CDR3 sequence (DNA): TGTGCCAGCAGCTTAGGCCCCGTAGGGGGCAATGGCTACACCTTC. Complete variable domain (other parts from reference TRBV7-2 and TRBJ1-2): GAGVSQSPSNKVTEKGKDVELRCDPISGHTALYWYRQSLGQGLEFLIYFQGNSAPDKSGLPSDRFSAERTGGSVSTLTIQRTQQEDSAVYLCASSLGPVGGNGYTFGSGTRLTVV.

CDR3 protein: CASSYSDRVSHEQFF. The CDR3 DNA follows: TGTGCCAGCAGTTACTCGGACAGGGTTAGCCATGAGCAGTTCTTC. This chain joins TRBV6-6 and TRBJ2-1; 8 bases are a match to TRBD1. V was clipped by 0 bases and J by 8 bases; unmatched bases: 6. This CDR3 spans 15 amino acids. Germline loops: CDR1 MNHNY, CDR2 SVGAGI (reference sequence).

CDR3 in amino acids: CASRTASGGHNEQFF. CDR3 DNA sequence: TGTGCCAGCAGAACCGCTAGCGGGGGGCACAATGAGCAGTTCTTC. The rearrangement uses TRBV12-3 or TRBV12-4 and TRBJ2-1; 11 nucleotides align to TRBD2. Trimming took 6 bases from V and 5 from J; bases not matched to a gene: 6. The CDR3 consists of 15 residues.

The chain uses TRBV20-1 and TRBJ1-5; 12 bases agree with TRBD1. The CDR3 consists of 16 residues. The J segment lost 4 bases and the V segment lost 1 base, leaving 5 bases of the junction unmatched. Germline CDR1 reads DFQATT; CDR2 reads SNEGSKA (reference sequence). The CDR3 region is CSARAWDRGLNQPQHF. As DNA, the CDR3 is TGCAGTGCTAGAGCCTGGGACAGGGGGCTGAATCAGCCCCAGCATTTT.

CDR3 loop: CSATGVIETQYF. CDR3 bases: TGCAGTGCCACCGGGGTTATAGAGACCCAGTACTTC. This chain links TRBV20-1 with TRBJ2-7; tentative D call: TRBD2 (5 bases). The DNA end lines up better with TRBJ2-5; the J call may be wrong. The germline V gene encodes CDR1 DFQATT and CDR2 SNEGSKA (reference sequence). This CDR3 is built from 12 residues.

Note on this clonotype: A much larger clone differs by one base, so this may be a read error. This chain joins TRBV6-5 and TRBJ1-1, with D unresolved. V lost 6 bases and J lost 3, with 14 bases in between. CDR1 is MNHEY, CDR2 SVGAGI, per germline. The CDR3 extends over 14 amino acids. CDR3 amino acids: CASSQQPMYTEAFF. CDR3 DNA: TGTGCCAGCAGCCAACAGCCAATGTACACTGAAGCTTTCTTT.

The rearrangement joins TRBV7-3 to TRBJ2-5; TRBD1 or TRBD2 may be the D gene (6 bases each). CDR1 SGHTA and CDR2 FQGTGA come from the germline V gene. CDR3 length: 14 amino acids. With 2 bases removed from V and 6 bases from J, the gap between germline ends came to 13 bases. Here the CDR3 DNA reads TGTGCCAGCAGCTTAGGGGGGCCCGGAAAGACCCAGTACTTC. This codes for CASSLGGPGKTQYF.

The chain carries TRBV20-1 and TRBJ2-5; TRBD2 aligns across 7 bases. TRBJ2-7 explains the end of the DNA better; the J call may be wrong. The CDR3 is made up of 16 amino acids. CDR1 is DFQATT, CDR2 SNEGSKA, per germline (reference sequence). The CDR3 DNA is TGCAGTGCTACCCCAGTGGGGGGGAAGTCCGGTTACGAGCAGTACTTC. Translated, it gives CSATPVGGKSGYEQYF.

CDR3 residues: CSAGGYEQYF. CDR3 nucleotide sequence: TGCAGTGCGGGAGGTTACGAGCAGTACTTC. The rearrangement uses TRBV20-1 and TRBJ2-7; a weak D match, TRBD2 (6 bases). The CDR3 spans 10 residues. In germline, CDR1 is DFQATT, CDR2 SNEGSKA (reference sequence). V shed 6 bases and J shed 4 bases, with 7 bases lying between them.

As for this clonotype: A much more abundant neighbour one base away suggests this may be a read error. CDR3: CAGSEEMTNTGELFF. CDR3 bases: TGTGCCGGCAGTGAAGAAATGACGAACACCGGGGAGCTGTTTTTT. The V call is TRBV6-1, the J call TRBJ2-2; D unresolved. The germline V gene has CDR1 MNHNS and CDR2 SASEGT. The length of the CDR3 is 15 residues.

The rearrangement joins TRBV7-8 to TRBJ2-1; the D gene could be TRBD1 or TRBD2 (5 bases each). From germline, CDR1 is SGHVS and CDR2 FQNEAQ. V lost 4 bases and J lost 6, with 13 bases in between. The CDR3 totals 14 residues. CDR3: CASSWGSEGNEQFF. The CDR3, as DNA: TGTGCCAGCAGCTGGGGGTCCGAGGGCAATGAGCAGTTCTTC.

This clonotype was counted ten times or more. The gene calls are TRBV6-1 and TRBJ2-1; 12 nucleotides line up with TRBD2. The trim removed 6 bases at V and 7 bases at J, leaving 13 bases unmatched. Germline values: CDR1 MNHNS, CDR2 SASEGT. The CDR3 spans 17 residues. The DNA for the CDR3 is TGTGCCAGCAGCCGGAGGGACCTAGCGGGGGGGCGGAATGAGCAGTTCTTC. It yields the protein CASSRRDLAGGRNEQFF.

This clonotype was seen repeatedly, ten times or more. V gene TRBV6-2 or TRBV6-3 combines with J gene TRBJ2-5, with a weak D call TRBD2 (7 bases). CDR1 and CDR2 from the germline V gene are MNHEY and SVGEGT. V was cut by 6 bases and J by 2 bases, with 13 bases left in between. The CDR3 spans 14 residues. CDR3: CASRAGGQQETQYF. CDR3 nucleotides: TGTGCCAGCAGAGCCGGGGGGCAGCAAGAGACCCAGTACTTC.

The chain employs TRBV4-1 and TRBJ1-4; D gene unclear. CDR3 length: 16 amino acids. Trimming removed 0 bases at V and 1 base at J, with 9 bases between. Germline V gene lookup returns CDR1 MGHRA and CDR2 YSYEKL. The CDR3 DNA reads as TGCGCCAGCAGCCAAGACGAACACAGAACTAATGAAAAACTGTTTTTT. Its protein product is CASSQDEHRTNEKLFF.

This chain connects TRBV5-1 to TRBJ1-1; 7 nucleotides agree with TRBD1. CDR1 SGHRS and CDR2 YFSETQ come from the germline V gene. The CDR3 covers 15 residues. J gave up 3 bases and V 0 bases, and 5 bases lay outside the gene matches. CDR3 region: CASSLVPGGDTEAFF. Here the CDR3 DNA reads TGCGCCAGCAGCTTGGTTCCAGGGGGGGACACTGAAGCTTTCTTT.

The chain combines TRBV3-1 with TRBJ2-5; no clear D. CDR1 and CDR2 from the germline V gene are LGHDT and YNNKEL (reference sequence). This CDR3 region has 13 residues. V lost 1 base, J lost 5 bases, and 8 bases lay in between. The CDR3 nucleotides read TGTGCCAGCAGCCAAGCTAGTCGGGAGACCCAGTACTTC. Translated, it gives CASSQASRETQYF.

The V call is TRBV14, the J call TRBJ2-7, with D unresolved. Germline CDR1 is SGHDN and CDR2 is FVKESK. V was shortened by 1 base and J by 0 bases, with 13 bases between the two germline ends. The CDR3 length is 16 residues. DNA of the CDR3: TGTGCCAGCAGCCAAGCCCCCCTCCCCAGCTCCTACGAGCAGTACTTC. Amino acid sequence: CASSQAPLPSSYEQYF. The whole variable domain, remainder taken from reference TRBV14 and TRBJ2-7, is EAGVTQFPSHSVIEKGQTVTLRCDPISGHDNLYWYRRVMGKEIKFLLHFVKESKQDESGMPNNRFLAERTGGTYSTLKVQPAELEDSGVYFCASSQAPLPSSYEQYFGPGTRLTVT.

The rearrangement links TRBV28 to TRBJ1-4; 7 nucleotides match TRBD1. Germline V gene sequence: CDR1 MDHEN, CDR2 SYDVKM. This CDR3 is 15 amino acids long. V lost 6 bases to trimming and J lost 5 bases; unmatched junction nucleotides: 9. This CDR3 reads CASSTGTDGNEKLFF. The CDR3 nucleotides are TGTGCCAGCAGCACCGGGACAGACGGGAATGAAAAACTGTTTTTT.

The genes are TRBV3-1 and TRBJ1-5, with D possibly matching TRBD1 (6 bases). Trimming took off 0 bases at V and 6 bases at J, with 15 bases between the two ends. This CDR3 comprises 16 residues. Germline V gene sequence: CDR1 LGHDT, CDR2 YNNKEL (reference sequence). The CDR3, as DNA: TGTGCCAGCAGCCAAGATGGAGGCAGGGGCCGTCAGCCCCAGCATTTT. This translates into CASSQDGGRGRQPQHF.